This entry concerns a single T cell receptor (beta chain). As yet, its antigen is unknown. Different DNA sequences within this sample yield the same CDR3. This sample is drawn from a study of cytomegalovirus exposure and HLA in healthy donors. Study results and caveats: Associated with cytomegalovirus, according to the listing, were around 160 TCR beta chains. With DRB1 most and HLA-C fewest, TCR association rates differed between HLA loci in a later analysis. Relative to the approximately 660-donor mean, N-insertions were reportedly fewer in an Asian-associated ancestry cluster in a later analysis. A prior analysis recorded that most TCR beta V segments were productive about 87% or about 30% of the time.

Germline CDR1 reads SGHRS; CDR2 reads YFSETQ. There are 14 residues in the CDR3. V shed 0 bases and J shed 0 bases, with 6 bases lying between them. Use of 60 Vbeta and 13 Jbeta primers characterized the PCR. Sequencing was performed with immunoSEQ multiplex PCR; in TCRdb, only in-frame clones are kept and a portion is missing. The sample records over 150,000 clones, 75% to 80% being singletons. V gene TRBV5-1 combines with J gene TRBJ1-1, with TRBD1 as a possible D gene (6 bases). This receptor was identified in a woman in her forties in good health and CMV-seropositive. Material: PBMCs. CDR3 DNA sequence: TGCGCCAGCAGCTTGGGGACAGTGAACACTGAAGCTTTCTTT. Its translation: CASSLGTVNTEAFF.